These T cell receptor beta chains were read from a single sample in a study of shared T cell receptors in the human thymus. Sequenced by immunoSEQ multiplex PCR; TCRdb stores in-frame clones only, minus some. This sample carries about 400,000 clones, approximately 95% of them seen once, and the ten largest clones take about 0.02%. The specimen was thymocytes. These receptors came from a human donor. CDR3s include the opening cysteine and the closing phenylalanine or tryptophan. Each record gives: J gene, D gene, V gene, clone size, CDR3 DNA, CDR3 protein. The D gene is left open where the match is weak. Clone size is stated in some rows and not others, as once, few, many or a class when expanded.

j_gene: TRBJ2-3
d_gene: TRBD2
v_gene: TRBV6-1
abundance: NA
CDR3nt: TGTGCCAGCAGCTTAGCGGGAGGCACCACAGATACGCAGTATTTT
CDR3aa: CASSLAGGTTDTQYF

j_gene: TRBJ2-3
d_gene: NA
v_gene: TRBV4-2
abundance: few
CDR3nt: TGTGCCAGCAGCCAACCTCGGGGGAGCACAGATACGCAGTATTTT
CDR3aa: CASSQPRGSTDTQYF

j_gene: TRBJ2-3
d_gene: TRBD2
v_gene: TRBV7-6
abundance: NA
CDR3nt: TGTGCCAGCAGCTTAGAAACTAGCGGGAGGCCCCTCACAGATACGCAGTATTTT
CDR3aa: CASSLETSGRPLTDTQYF

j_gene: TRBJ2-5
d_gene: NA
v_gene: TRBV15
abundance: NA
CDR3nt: TGTGCCACCAGCAGGGAGGAAGAGGGGACCCAGTACTTC
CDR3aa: CATSREEEGTQYF

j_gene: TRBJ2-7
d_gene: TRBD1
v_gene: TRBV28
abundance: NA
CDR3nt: TGTGCCAGCAGCTTAGGACAGGGCCCCTCCTACGAGCAGTACTTC
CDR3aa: CASSLGQGPSYEQYF

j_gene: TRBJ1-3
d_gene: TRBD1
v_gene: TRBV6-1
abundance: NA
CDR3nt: TGTGCCAGCAGTGAGACAGGGCCAAACTCTGGAAACACCATATATTTT
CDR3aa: CASSETGPNSGNTIYF

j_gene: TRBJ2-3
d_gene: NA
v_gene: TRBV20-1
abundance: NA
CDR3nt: TGCAGTGAGGACAGCACAGATACGCAGTATTTT
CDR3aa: CSEDSTDTQYF

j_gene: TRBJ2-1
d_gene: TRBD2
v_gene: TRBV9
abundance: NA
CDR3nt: TGTGCCAGCAGCGTAGAAATAGCGGGAGCGGGTGAGCAGTTCTTC
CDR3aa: CASSVEIAGAGEQFF

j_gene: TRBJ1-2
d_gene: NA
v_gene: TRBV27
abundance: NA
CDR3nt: TGTGCCAGCAGTTTTAATGTCGAAGACGGGTGGGGCTACACCTTC
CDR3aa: CASSFNVEDGWGYTF

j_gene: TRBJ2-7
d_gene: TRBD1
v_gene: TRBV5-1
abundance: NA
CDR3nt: TGCGCCAGCACCACGACAGGGGCCTCCTACGAGCAGTACTTC
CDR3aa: CASTTTGASYEQYF